These T cell receptor beta chains were read from a single sample in a study of T cells in localized non-small cell lung cancer. Clones were sequenced by immunoSEQ multiplex PCR, and TCRdb holds only the in-frame ones, with some missing. Of 1,400 to 1,500 clones in the sample, roughly a quarter are singletons; the top ten hold over 6%. Sequencing used normal lung tissue next to the tumor, obtained before any cancer treatment. The receptors shown here come from a man aged 18 to 49 with stage II lung adenocarcinoma. CDR3s include the opening cysteine and the closing phenylalanine or tryptophan. The D gene is left open where the match is weak. Only some rows state a clone size, as once, few, many or a class for expanded clones.

.,TRBJ2-5,TRBV6-8,TRBD2,CASSFSAGGVETQYF,TGTGCCAGCAGTTTTTCAGCGGGGGGGGTAGAGACCCAGTACTTC
few,TRBJ1-5,TRBV30,TRBD1,CAWTTGTGAYQPQHF,TGTGCCTGGACCACCGGGACAGGAGCTTATCAGCCCCAGCATTTT
.,TRBJ2-7,TRBV11-3,.,CASSPLRDIDWSGEQYF,TGTGCCAGCAGCCCTCTCCGGGACATAGATTGGAGCGGCGAGCAGTACTTC
once,TRBJ2-5,TRBV18,TRBD2,CASSPPAGGRETQYF,TGTGCCAGCTCACCACCAGCGGGGGGGCGAGAGACCCAGTACTTC
.,TRBJ1-4,TRBV30,.,CAWSNGIATNEKLFF,TGTGCCTGGAGTAACGGGATTGCAACTAATGAAAAACTGTTTTTT
.,TRBJ1-4,TRBV9,.,CASKRTEVSNEKLFF,TGTGCCAGCAAGCGGACAGAGGTTTCTAATGAAAAACTGTTTTTT
few,TRBJ1-5,TRBV11-3,.,CASSVRTGVNQPQHF,TGTGCCAGCAGCGTAAGGACGGGGGTTAATCAGCCCCAGCATTTT
.,TRBJ2-7,TRBV6-8,.,CASSPNAQGWSSEQYF,TGTGCCAGCAGTCCTAACGCACAGGGATGGTCTAGCGAGCAGTACTTC
few,TRBJ2-2,TRBV29-1,TRBD2,CSVESGGGELFF,TGCAGCGTTGAAAGCGGGGGCGGGGAGCTGTTTTTT
few,TRBJ2-7,TRBV9,.,CATKPLSGDYEQYF,TGTGCCACCAAACCCCTATCCGGGGACTACGAGCAGTACTTC
few,TRBJ2-7,TRBV11-3,TRBD2,CASSFGGTLGEQYF,TGTGCCAGCAGCTTCGGGGGGACCTTAGGCGAGCAGTACTTC
.,TRBJ1-2,TRBV29-1,.,CSSAGTITYGYTF,TGCAGCTCGGCAGGGACAATCACCTATGGCTACACCTTC
.,TRBJ2-1,TRBV5-1,.,CASSPEGGSYNEQFF,TGCGCCAGCAGCCCTGAGGGGGGATCCTACAATGAGCAGTTCTTC
.,TRBJ1-1,TRBV11-3,.,CASRSQLMNTEAFF,TGTGCCAGCAGGAGCCAACTTATGAACACTGAAGCTTTCTTT
.,TRBJ1-5,TRBV6-8,.,CASSYLGGPQHF,TGTGCCAGCAGTTACCTCGGGGGGCCCCAGCATTTT
.,TRBJ2-1,TRBV6-8,.,CAGQTGEGNEQFF,TGTGCCGGCCAGACAGGGGAGGGAAATGAGCAGTTCTTC
.,TRBJ1-5,TRBV12-5,TRBD1,CASGLGTGGTQPQHF,TGTGCTAGTGGTCTGGGGACAGGGGGAACTCAGCCCCAGCATTTT
few,TRBJ2-2,TRBV9,.,CASTTYSTRSGELFF,TGTGCCAGCACCACCTACTCCACCCGCAGCGGGGAGCTGTTTTTT
.,TRBJ2-7,TRBV6-8,.,CASSYPSKGLREQYF,TGTGCCAGCAGTTACCCCTCTAAGGGGCTTCGCGAGCAGTACTTC
.,TRBJ1-4,TRBV23-1,.,CASSLDVSEKLFF,TGCGCCAGCAGCTTGGACGTCAGTGAAAAACTGTTTTTT
few,TRBJ2-7,TRBV30,TRBD1,CAWNRDRQYEQYF,TGTGCCTGGAACCGGGACAGGCAATACGAGCAGTACTTC
few,TRBJ2-7,TRBV11-3,.,CASSLRGQGDYEQYF,TGTGCCAGCAGCTTACGAGGGCAGGGCGACTACGAGCAGTACTTC
few,TRBJ2-7,TRBV28,TRBD2,CASSTGLAGGPTYEQYF,TGTGCCAGCAGTACCGGACTAGCGGGGGGTCCGACCTACGAGCAGTACTTC
.,TRBJ2-2,TRBV19,.,CASRKGYSDTGELFF,TGTGCCAGTAGAAAAGGTTATTCGGACACCGGGGAGCTGTTTTTT
.,TRBJ2-7,TRBV19,TRBD1,CASSPLRGSSYEQYF,TGTGCCAGTAGTCCTCTCAGGGGGAGCTCCTACGAGCAGTACTTC
.,TRBJ2-5,TRBV11-3,TRBD1,CASSETGARETQYF,TGTGCCAGCAGCGAAACAGGGGCTCGTGAGACCCAGTACTTC
.,TRBJ1-3,TRBV6-8,.,CASRDAAFSGNTIYF,TGTGCCAGCAGGGACGCCGCCTTCTCTGGAAACACCATATATTTT
.,TRBJ2-3,TRBV11-3,TRBD2,CASSPWGGFAVTDTQYF,TGTGCCAGCAGCCCCTGGGGAGGGTTTGCGGTCACAGATACGCAGTATTTT
.,TRBJ2-1,TRBV7-7,TRBD2,CASSLVAGSYNEQFF,TGTGCCAGCAGCTTAGTAGCGGGCTCCTACAATGAGCAGTTCTTC
large,TRBJ2-5,TRBV28,TRBD1,CASSLIVGTGIEETQYF,TGTGCCAGCAGTTTGATAGTGGGGACAGGGATAGAAGAGACCCAGTACTTC
.,TRBJ1-2,TRBV18,.,CASSPGPSNVYGYTF,TGTGCCAGCTCACCGGGGCCCTCCAATGTCTATGGCTACACCTTC
few,TRBJ2-7,TRBV15,.,CATSREQGSAPYEQYF,TGTGCCACCAGCAGGGAACAGGGATCGGCTCCCTACGAGCAGTACTTC
.,TRBJ2-3,TRBV6-8,TRBD2,CASSGLATDTQYF,TGTGCCAGCAGCGGACTAGCGACAGATACGCAGTATTTT
few,TRBJ2-3,TRBV14,.,CASSQSVTQYF,TGTGCCAGCAGCCAAAGTGTTACGCAGTATTTT
.,TRBJ2-3,TRBV25-1,TRBD2,CASSGAGGRIDTQYF,TGTGCCAGCAGTGGAGCGGGGGGGCGAATAGATACGCAGTATTTT
.,TRBJ2-2,TRBV19,TRBD1,CASSAGQVKNTGELFF,TGTGCCAGTAGTGCCGGACAGGTTAAAAACACCGGGGAGCTGTTTTTT
few,TRBJ1-6,TRBV6-7,.,CASRDDSPLHF,TGTGCCAGCAGGGACGATTCACCCCTCCACTTT